The T cell receptor (beta chain) under discussion was sequenced for a study of blood T cell repertoires in COVID-19. The overall study: Sites in the United States, Italy and Spain provided acute and convalescent COVID-19 samples. Sample material is recorded as cDNA or gDNA derived from T cells, B-cell-depleted T cells, or PBMCs.

Patients at the Seattle site were enrolled during active infection and followed longitudinally. In the original processing: For nucleated cells, counts were estimated from reference gene primer amplification. Repertoires were generated with immunoSEQ multiplex PCR, while TCRdb's copy carries only in-frame clones and drops some. The V and J calls and clone size are taken from that table; D and trimming were inferred from the DNA. Here the sample spans roughly 340,000 clones, more than 70% being singletons. The CDR3 covers 13 residues. Trimming removed 3 bases from V and 2 bases from J, with 7 bases in between. Germline-derived CDR1 and CDR2 are MNHEY and SMNVEV (reference sequence).

This TCR was sampled from a woman aged 25 to 45 with COVID-19, enrolled during active disease. V usage is TRBV27 and J usage is TRBJ1-2, with unresolved D. The sample consisted of peripheral blood. The CDR3 here is CASSFGMNYGYTF. The CDR3 bases are TGTGCCAGCAGTTTCGGGATGAACTATGGCTACACCTTC.